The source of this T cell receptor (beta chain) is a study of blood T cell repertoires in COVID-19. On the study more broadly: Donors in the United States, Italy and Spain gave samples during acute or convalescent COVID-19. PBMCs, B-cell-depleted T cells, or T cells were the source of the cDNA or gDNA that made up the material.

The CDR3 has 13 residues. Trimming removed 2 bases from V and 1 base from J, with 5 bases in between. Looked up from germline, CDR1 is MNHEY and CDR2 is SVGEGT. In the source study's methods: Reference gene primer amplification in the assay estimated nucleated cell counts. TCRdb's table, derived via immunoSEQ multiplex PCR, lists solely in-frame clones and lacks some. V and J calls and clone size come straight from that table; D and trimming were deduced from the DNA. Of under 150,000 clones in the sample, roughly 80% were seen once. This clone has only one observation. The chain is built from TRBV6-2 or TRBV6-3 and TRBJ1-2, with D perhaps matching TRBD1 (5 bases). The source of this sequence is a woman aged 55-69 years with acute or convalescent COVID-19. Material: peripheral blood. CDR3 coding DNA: TGTGCCAGCAGTTACGACAGTAACTATGGCTACACCTTC. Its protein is CASSYDSNYGYTF.